The T cell receptor beta chain under discussion was sequenced for a study of neurological immune-mediated disorders. Findings and caveats of the study: None of the features examined (clinical or MRI) was associated with the multiple sclerosis repertoire cluster. Falling below healthy controls, multiple sclerosis showed the least TCR clonal expansion, while HTLV-1-associated myelopathy showed the most.

The CDR3 extends over 15 amino acids. Germline loops: CDR1 LNHDA, CDR2 SQIVND (reference sequence). Between the trimmed V and J ends, which lost 5 bases and 1 base, there was a span of 12 bases. TCRdb passed the 5' RACE reads through MiXCR, listing each CDR3 protein once. The sample contains roughly 62,000 distinct CDR3 sequences, 3.7% of which appear only once. This clonotype has a count of ten or more. Its antigen is not identified. The chain recombines TRBV19 with TRBJ2-4; D unresolved. Sequenced sample: PBMCs. The origin of this receptor is a woman in her forties or fifties with multiple sclerosis. The chain's CDR3 is CASSGVPMAKNIQYF. DNA for the CDR3: TGTGCCAGTAGTGGGGTGCCGATGGCCAAAAACATTCAGTACTTC.